The rows below give T cell receptor beta chains drawn from one sample of a study of early T cells in non-severe SARS-CoV-2 infection. TCRdb recomputed calls from the 5' RACE reads with MiXCR, one row per CDR3 protein. In the table there are about 22,000 distinct CDR3 sequences, under 5% of which are singletons. Sequencing was carried out using whole blood. The receptors shown here come from an adult who was a healthcare worker with PCR-confirmed SARS-CoV-2 infection or an uninfected control (not recorded which). CDR3s include the opening cysteine and the closing phenylalanine or tryptophan. D genes are given only for firm matches. Not all rows give a size; the values are once, few, many and, for expanded clones, a class.

clone size	V gene	J gene	D gene	CDR3 protein
many	TRBV2	TRBJ2-5	.	CASSEGTQYF
few	TRBV20-1	TRBJ1-4	TRBD1	CSALYGTAYNEKLFF
many	TRBV5-6	TRBJ2-7	.	CASSFGPTGSYEQYF
many	TRBV12-5	TRBJ1-1	TRBD1	CASGLLTQGTEAFF
many	TRBV20-1	TRBJ2-7	.	CSATEEGYEQYF
few	TRBV13	TRBJ2-7	TRBD2	CASSLDGRGSSYEQYF
many	TRBV27	TRBJ2-2	.	CASSSYGANTGELFF
.	TRBV29-1	TRBJ2-2	.	CSVEGQNTGELFF
few	TRBV29-1	TRBJ1-1	.	CSAPGEGAEAFF
.	TRBV3-1	TRBJ2-7	.	CASSPLGFGDREQYF
many	TRBV10-3	TRBJ2-2	.	CAIKGLGGELFF
many	TRBV5-1	TRBJ2-4	.	CASSLPDTKNIQYF
medium-sized	TRBV7-2	TRBJ2-4	TRBD2	CASSLGGPRGTPAKNIQYF
few	TRBV12-3/TRBV12-4	TRBJ2-4	TRBD1	CASSFIRGQENIQYF
few	TRBV5-6	TRBJ2-7	.	CASSLGPDGVGEQYF
many	TRBV7-2	TRBJ2-6	.	CASSEPYSGANVLTF
many	TRBV11-2	TRBJ2-1	TRBD1	CASSSRDRGNEQFF
many	TRBV7-8	TRBJ2-7	TRBD1	CASSPDRGYEQYF
few	TRBV5-1	TRBJ2-3	.	CASSLHGYTDTQYF
many	TRBV4-1	TRBJ2-3	TRBD2	CASSPLAGGPDTQYF
medium-sized	TRBV20-1	TRBJ1-3	TRBD1	CSASQGDGGNTIYF
.	TRBV3-1	TRBJ1-2	TRBD1	CASSSGQAPGYTF
many	TRBV28	TRBJ2-3	TRBD2	CASSRTSGEDTQYF
many	TRBV20-1	TRBJ1-1	.	CSVRGQSNTEAFF
many	TRBV18	TRBJ1-1	.	CASSRDNSNTEAFF
many	TRBV20-1	TRBJ2-1	.	CSARRRGSYNEQFF
many	TRBV7-8	TRBJ2-1	.	CASSTRPEGGQYNEQFF